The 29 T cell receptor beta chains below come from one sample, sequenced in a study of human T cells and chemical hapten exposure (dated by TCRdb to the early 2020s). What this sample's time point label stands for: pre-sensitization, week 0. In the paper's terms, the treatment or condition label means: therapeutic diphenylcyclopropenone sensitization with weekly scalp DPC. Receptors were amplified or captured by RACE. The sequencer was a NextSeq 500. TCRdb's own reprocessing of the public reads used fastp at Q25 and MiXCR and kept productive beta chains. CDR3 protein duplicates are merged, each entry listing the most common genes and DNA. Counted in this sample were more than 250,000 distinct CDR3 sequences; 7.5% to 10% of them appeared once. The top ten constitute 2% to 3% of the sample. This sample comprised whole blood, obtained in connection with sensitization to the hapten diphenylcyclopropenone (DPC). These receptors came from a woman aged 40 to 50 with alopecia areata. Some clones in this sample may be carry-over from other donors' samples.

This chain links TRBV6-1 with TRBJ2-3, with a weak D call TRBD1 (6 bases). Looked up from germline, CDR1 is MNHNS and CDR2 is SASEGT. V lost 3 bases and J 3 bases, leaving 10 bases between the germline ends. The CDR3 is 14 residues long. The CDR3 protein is CASSDVQGTDTQYF. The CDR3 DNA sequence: TGTGCCAGCAGTGATGTTCAGGGGACAGATACGCAGTATTTT.

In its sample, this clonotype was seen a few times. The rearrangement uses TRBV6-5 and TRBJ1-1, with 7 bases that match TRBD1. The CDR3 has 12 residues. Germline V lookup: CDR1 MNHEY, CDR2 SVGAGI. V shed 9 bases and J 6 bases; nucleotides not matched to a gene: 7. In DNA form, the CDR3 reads TGTGCCAGTGAAGACAGGGACGCTGAAGCTTTCTTT. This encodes CASEDRDAEAFF.

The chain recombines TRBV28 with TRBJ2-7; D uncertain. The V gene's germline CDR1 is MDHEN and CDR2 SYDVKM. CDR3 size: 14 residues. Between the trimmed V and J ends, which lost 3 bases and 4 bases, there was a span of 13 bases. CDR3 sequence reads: CASSFPRAPYEQYF. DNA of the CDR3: TGTGCCAGCAGTTTCCCGAGAGCCCCTTACGAGCAGTACTTC.

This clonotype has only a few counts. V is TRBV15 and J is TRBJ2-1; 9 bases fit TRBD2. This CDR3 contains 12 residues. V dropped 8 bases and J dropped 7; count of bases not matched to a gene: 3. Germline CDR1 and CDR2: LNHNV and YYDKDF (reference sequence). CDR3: CATASGRNEQFF. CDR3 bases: TGTGCCACCGCCAGCGGGAGGAATGAGCAGTTCTTC.

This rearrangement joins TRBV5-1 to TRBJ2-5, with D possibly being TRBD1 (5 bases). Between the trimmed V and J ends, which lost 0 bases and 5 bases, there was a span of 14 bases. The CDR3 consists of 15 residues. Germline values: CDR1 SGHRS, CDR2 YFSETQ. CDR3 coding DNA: TGCGCCAGCAGCTTGGCCTGGGGCAGAGAGGAGACCCAGTACTTC. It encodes CASSLAWGREETQYF.

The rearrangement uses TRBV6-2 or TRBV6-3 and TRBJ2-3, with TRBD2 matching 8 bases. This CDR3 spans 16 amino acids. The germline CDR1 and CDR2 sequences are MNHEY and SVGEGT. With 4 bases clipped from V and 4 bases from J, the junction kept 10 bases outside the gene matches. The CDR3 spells CASSSFSGSISDTQYF. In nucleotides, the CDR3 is TGTGCCAGCAGTTCTTTCAGCGGGAGTATCTCAGATACGCAGTATTTT.

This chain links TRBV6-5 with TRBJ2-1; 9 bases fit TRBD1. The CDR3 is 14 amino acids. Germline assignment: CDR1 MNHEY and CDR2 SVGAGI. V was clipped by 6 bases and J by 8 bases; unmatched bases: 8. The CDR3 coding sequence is TGTGCCAGCAGACAGGGACAGGGCCGGGATGAGCAGTTCTTC. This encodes CASRQGQGRDEQFF.

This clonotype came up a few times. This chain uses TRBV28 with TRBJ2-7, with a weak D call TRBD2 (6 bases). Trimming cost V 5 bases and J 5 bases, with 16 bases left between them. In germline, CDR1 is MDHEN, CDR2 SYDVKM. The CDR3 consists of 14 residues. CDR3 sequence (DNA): TGTGCCAGCAGTATTTGGGACTCCGGCGACGAGCAGTACTTC. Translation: CASSIWDSGDEQYF.

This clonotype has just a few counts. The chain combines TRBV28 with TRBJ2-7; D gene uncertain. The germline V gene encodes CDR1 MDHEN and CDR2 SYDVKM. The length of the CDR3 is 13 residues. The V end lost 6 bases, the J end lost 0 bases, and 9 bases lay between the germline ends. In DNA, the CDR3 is TGTGCCAGCAGACCTCAGAGCTCCTACGAGCAGTACTTC. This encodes CASRPQSSYEQYF.

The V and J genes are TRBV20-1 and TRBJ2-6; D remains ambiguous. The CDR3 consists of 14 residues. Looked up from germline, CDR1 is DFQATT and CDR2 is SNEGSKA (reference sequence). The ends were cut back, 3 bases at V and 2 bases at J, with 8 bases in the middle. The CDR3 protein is CSASRVAGANVLTF. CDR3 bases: TGCAGTGCTAGCCGGGTGGCTGGGGCCAACGTCCTGACTTTC.

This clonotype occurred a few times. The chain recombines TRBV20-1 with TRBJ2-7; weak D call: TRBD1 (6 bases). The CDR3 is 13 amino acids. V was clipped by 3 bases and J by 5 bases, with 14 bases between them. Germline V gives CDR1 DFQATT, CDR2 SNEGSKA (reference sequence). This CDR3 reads CSASGGLRDEQYF. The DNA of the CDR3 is TGCAGTGCTAGTGGGGGCCTTAGGGACGAGCAGTACTTC.

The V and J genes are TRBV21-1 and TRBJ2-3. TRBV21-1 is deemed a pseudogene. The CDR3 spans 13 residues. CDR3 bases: TGTGCCAGCAGCGCGTACTTAGGAGATACGCAGTATTTT. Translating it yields CASSAYLGDTQYF.

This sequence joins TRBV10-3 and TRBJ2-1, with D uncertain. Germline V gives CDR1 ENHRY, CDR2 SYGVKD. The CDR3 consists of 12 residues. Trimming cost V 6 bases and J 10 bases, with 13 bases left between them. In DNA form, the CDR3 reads TGTGCCATCAGCCTGGACGGGCGCGAGCAGTTCTTC. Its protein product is CAISLDGREQFF.

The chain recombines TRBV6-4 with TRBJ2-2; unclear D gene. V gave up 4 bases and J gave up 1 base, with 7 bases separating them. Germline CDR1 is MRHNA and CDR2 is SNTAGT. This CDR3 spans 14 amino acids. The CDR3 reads CASSARLNTGELFF. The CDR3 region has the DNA TGTGCCAGCAGTGCTAGACTGAACACCGGGGAGCTGTTTTTT.

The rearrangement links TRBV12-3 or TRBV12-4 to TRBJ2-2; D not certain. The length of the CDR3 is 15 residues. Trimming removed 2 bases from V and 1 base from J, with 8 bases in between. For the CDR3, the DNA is TGTGCCAGCAGTTTATCTTCCAGGAACACCGGGGAGCTGTTTTTT. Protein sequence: CASSLSSRNTGELFF.

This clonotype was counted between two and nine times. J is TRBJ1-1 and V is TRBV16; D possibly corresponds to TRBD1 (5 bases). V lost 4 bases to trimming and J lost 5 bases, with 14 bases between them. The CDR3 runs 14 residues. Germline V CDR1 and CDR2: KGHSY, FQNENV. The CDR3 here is CASSPSGGLTEAFF. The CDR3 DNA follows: TGTGCCAGCAGCCCTTCGGGGGGATTAACTGAAGCTTTCTTT. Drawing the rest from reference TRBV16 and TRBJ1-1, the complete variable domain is GEEVAQTPKHLVRGEGQKAKLYCAPIKGHSYVFWYQQVLKNEFKFLISFQNENVFDETGMPKERFSAKCLPNSPCSLEIQATKLEDSAVYFCASSPSGGLTEAFFGQGTRLTVV.

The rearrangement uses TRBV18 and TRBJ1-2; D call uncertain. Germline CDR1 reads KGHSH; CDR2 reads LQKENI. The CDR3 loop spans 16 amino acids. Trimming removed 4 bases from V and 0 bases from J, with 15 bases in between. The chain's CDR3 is CASSLPPGDPNYGYTF. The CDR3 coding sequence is TGTGCCAGCTCACTGCCTCCTGGAGACCCTAACTATGGCTACACCTTC.

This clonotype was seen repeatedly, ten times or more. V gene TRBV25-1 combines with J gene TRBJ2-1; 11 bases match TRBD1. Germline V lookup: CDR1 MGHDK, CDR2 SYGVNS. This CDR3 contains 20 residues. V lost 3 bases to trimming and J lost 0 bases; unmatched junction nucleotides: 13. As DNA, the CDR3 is TGTGCCAGCAGTGACACCGGGACAGGGGGTTTTCGAAGCTCCTACAATGAGCAGTTCTTC. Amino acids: CASSDTGTGGFRSSYNEQFF. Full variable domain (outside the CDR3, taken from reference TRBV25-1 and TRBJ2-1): EADIYQTPRYLVIGTGKKITLECSQTMGHDKMYWYQQDPGMELHLIHYSYGVNSTEKGDLSSESTVSRIRTEHFPLTLESARPSHTSQYLCASSDTGTGGFRSSYNEQFFGPGTRLTVL.

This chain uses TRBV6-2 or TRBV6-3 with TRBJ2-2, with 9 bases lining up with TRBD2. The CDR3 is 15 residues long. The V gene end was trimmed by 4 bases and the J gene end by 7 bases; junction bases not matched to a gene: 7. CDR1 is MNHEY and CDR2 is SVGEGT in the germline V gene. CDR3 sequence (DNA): TGTGCCAGCAGTTCGGTAGCGGGAGTAGGCGGGGAGCTGTTTTTT. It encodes CASSSVAGVGGELFF.

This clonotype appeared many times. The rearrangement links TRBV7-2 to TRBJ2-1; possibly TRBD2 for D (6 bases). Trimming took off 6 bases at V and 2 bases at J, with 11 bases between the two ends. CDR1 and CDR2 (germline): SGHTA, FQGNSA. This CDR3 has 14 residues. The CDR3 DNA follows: TGTGCCAGCAGGCGGGACCAGGCCTACAATGAGCAGTTCTTC. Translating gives CASRRDQAYNEQFF.

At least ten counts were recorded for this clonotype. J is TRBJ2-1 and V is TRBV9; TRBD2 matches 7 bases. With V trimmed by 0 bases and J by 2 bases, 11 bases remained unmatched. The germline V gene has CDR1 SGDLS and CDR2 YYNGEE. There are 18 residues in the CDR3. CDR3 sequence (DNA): TGTGCCAGCAGCGTAGCCCTGGCGGGAGTCGGCCCCTACAATGAGCAGTTCTTC. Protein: CASSVALAGVGPYNEQFF.

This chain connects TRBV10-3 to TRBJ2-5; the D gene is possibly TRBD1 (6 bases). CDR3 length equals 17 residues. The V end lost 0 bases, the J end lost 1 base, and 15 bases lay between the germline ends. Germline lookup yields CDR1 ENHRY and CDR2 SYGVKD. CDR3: CAISESGVVGGQETQYF. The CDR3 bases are TGTGCCATCAGTGAGTCGGGAGTTGTAGGGGGCCAAGAGACCCAGTACTTC.

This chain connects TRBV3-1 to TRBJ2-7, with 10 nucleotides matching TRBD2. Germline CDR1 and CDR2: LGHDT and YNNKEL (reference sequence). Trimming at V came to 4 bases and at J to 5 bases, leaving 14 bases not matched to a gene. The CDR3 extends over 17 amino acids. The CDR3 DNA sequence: TGTGCCAGCAGCCCACCTAGCGGGGGTGCCGCCGGGCACGAGCAGTACTTC. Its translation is CASSPPSGGAAGHEQYF.

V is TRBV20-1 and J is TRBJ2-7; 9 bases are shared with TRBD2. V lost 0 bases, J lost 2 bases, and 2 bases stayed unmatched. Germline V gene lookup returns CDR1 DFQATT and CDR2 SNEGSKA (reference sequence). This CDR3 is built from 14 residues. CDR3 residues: CSARDASGAYEQYF. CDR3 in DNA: TGCAGTGCTAGAGACGCTAGCGGGGCCTACGAGCAGTACTTC.

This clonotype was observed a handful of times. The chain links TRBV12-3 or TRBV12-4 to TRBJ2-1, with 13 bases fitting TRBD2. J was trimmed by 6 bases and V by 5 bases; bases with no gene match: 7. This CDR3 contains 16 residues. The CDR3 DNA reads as TGTGCCAGCAGTGGGGTACTAGCGGGAGGGATCAATGAGCAGTTCTTC. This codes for CASSGVLAGGINEQFF.

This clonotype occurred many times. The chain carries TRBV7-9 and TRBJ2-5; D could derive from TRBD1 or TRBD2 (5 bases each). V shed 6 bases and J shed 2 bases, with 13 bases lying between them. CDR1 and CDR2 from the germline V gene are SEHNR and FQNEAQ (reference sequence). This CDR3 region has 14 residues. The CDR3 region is CASSSPGPQETQYF. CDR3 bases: TGTGCCAGCAGTTCTCCGGGACCTCAAGAGACCCAGTACTTC. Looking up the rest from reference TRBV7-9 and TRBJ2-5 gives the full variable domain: DTGVSQNPRHKITKRGQNVTFRCDPISEHNRLYWYRQTLGQGPEFLTYFQNEAQLEKSRLLSDRFSAERPKGSFSTLEIQRTEQGDSAMYLCASSSPGPQETQYFGPGTRLLVL.

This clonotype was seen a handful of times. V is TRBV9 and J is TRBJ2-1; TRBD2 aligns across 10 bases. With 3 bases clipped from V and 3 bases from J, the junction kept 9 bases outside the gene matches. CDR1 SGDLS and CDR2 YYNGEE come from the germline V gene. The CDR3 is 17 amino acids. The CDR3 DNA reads TGTGCCAGCAGCGGAGAGACTAGCGGGCGTAACTACAATGAGCAGTTCTTC. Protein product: CASSGETSGRNYNEQFF.

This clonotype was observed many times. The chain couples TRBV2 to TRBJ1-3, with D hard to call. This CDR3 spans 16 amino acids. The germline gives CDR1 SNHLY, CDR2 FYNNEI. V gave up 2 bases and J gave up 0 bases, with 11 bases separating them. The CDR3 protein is CASSEYEGASGNTIYF. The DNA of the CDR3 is TGTGCCAGCAGTGAATACGAGGGAGCCTCTGGAAACACCATATATTTT.

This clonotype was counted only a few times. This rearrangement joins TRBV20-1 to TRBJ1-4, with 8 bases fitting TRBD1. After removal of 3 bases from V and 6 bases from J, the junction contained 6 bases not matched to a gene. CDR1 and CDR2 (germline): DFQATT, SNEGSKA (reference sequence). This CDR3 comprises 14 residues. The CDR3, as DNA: TGCAGTGCTAGTTTAGGACAGGGAGATGAAAAACTGTTTTTT. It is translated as CSASLGQGDEKLFF.